The 20 T cell receptor beta chains below all came from one sample that was sequenced in a study of CXCR3-negative and CXCR3-positive naive CD8 T cells (dated by TCRdb to between 2018 and 2021). The study at large found these results: Compared with CXCR3-negative naive cells, CXCR3-positive naive cells had TRB CDR3s with higher hydrophobicity (lower Kidera factor 4), lower energy, and higher strength and volume indices.

Sequencing was performed on a NextSeq 550. The Human TCR Profiling Kit (MiLaboratory) was used to make UMI-labeled 5' RACE TRB cDNA libraries. TCRdb reprocessed the public reads and reports one entry per CDR3 protein sequence, without DNA. The table held for this sample gives some 140,000 distinct CDR3 sequences. The ten largest clones capture 0.4% to 0.45% of the sample. These receptors' targets are unknown. The sample consisted of naive CXCR3+ CD8+ T cells from blood. In light of the paper, this sample's cell subset or site label describes: CD45RO-CCR7+CD27+CD95- naive CD8+ T cells expressing CXCR3 (TNR3+). The source of these receptors is a human donor in good health. Some clones in this sample may be carry-over from other donors' samples.

This chain links TRBV21-1 with TRBJ2-7; TCRdb designates TRBD1, a call that cannot be tested without DNA. TRBV21-1 is tagged as a pseudogene. The CDR3 is 14 amino acids. The CDR3 region is CASSKDRELYEQYF.

The J gene is TRBJ1-3, the V gene TRBV5-1. This CDR3 is 16 amino acids long. Germline CDR1 is SGHRS and CDR2 is YFSETQ. The CDR3 spells CASSLALGGSGNTIYF.

V is TRBV7-9 and J is TRBJ2-3; no DNA is available, so the TRBD2 call from TCRdb remains unchecked. This CDR3 contains 17 residues. The germline gives CDR1 SEHNR, CDR2 FQNEAQ (reference sequence). CDR3 sequence: CASSYPRESPAPDTQYF. The full variable domain, rest sourced from reference TRBV7-9 and TRBJ2-3, is DTGVSQNPRHKITKRGQNVTFRCDPISEHNRLYWYRQTLGQGPEFLTYFQNEAQLEKSRLLSDRFSAERPKGSFSTLEIQRTEQGDSAMYLCASSYPRESPAPDTQYFGPGTRLTVL.

The chain links TRBV2 to TRBJ2-1; TCRdb names TRBD2, which stays unverified in the absence of DNA. Germline V gene sequence: CDR1 SNHLY, CDR2 FYNNEI. This CDR3 has 17 amino acids. The CDR3 region is CASSEGPAGGRINEQFF. Full variable domain (rest looked up from reference TRBV2 and TRBJ2-1): EPEVTQTPSHQVTQMGQEVILRCVPISNHLYFYWYRQILGQKVEFLVSFYNNEISEKSEIFDDQFSVERPDGSNFTLKIRSTKLEDSAMYFCASSEGPAGGRINEQFFGPGTRLTVL.

V gene TRBV6-9 combines with J gene TRBJ2-5; TCRdb gives TRBD2 as the D gene, but with no DNA this cannot be confirmed. Per the germline V gene, CDR1 is MNHGY and CDR2 is SVAAGI. CDR3 size: 16 residues. The CDR3 region is CASSYVTSGEQETQYF.

This sequence joins TRBV12-3 or TRBV12-4 and TRBJ2-1. This CDR3 contains 13 residues. The CDR3 is CASGHPSYNEQFF.

The genes are TRBV12-5 and TRBJ2-2; the TCRdb D gene call, TRBD1, has no DNA to confirm it. CDR3 size: 14 residues. Germline V gene lookup returns CDR1 LGHNT and CDR2 FRNRAP. The CDR3 here is CASGLGQGSGELFF.

The chain carries TRBV11-2 and TRBJ2-7; TCRdb picks TRBD1, but there is no DNA to check that call. Per germline, CDR1 SGHAT and CDR2 FQNNGV. This CDR3 contains 13 residues. The CDR3 spells CASSPTGPYEQYF.

The genes are TRBV30 and TRBJ2-5; lacking DNA, the TRBD2 call made by TCRdb goes unchecked. The length of the CDR3 is 13 residues. Looked up from germline, CDR1 is GTSNPN and CDR2 is SVGIG (reference sequence). The CDR3 sequence is CAWSRRGQETQYF.

The chain combines TRBV23-1 with TRBJ2-2; TCRdb calls TRBD1, which cannot be checked without DNA. Being an ORF, TRBV23-1 has a function that is uncertain. The CDR3 is 18 amino acids. CDR3 amino acids: CASSQPDREDSNTGELFF.

CDR3 loop: CASSYSLSLSNYGYTF. The rearrangement links TRBV6-5 to TRBJ1-2. The germline gives CDR1 MNHEY, CDR2 SVGAGI. The CDR3 is 16 residues long.

The rearrangement joins TRBV6-5 to TRBJ2-2; TCRdb lists TRBD1, though no DNA is available to test this call. The V gene's germline CDR1 is MNHEY and CDR2 SVGAGI. This CDR3 has 15 amino acids. The CDR3 sequence: CASSLGTTNTGELFF.

This sequence joins TRBV6-4 and TRBJ2-3. Looked up from germline, CDR1 is MRHNA and CDR2 is SNTAGT. The CDR3 contains 15 residues. CDR3 residues: CASSDSRLTTDTQYF.

V is TRBV28 and J is TRBJ2-7. The CDR3 length is 13 residues. Per germline, CDR1 MDHEN and CDR2 SYDVKM. The CDR3 protein is CATSLSGNYEQYF.

CDR3 loop: CASSYRESKNIQYF. The chain joins TRBV6-2 or TRBV6-3 to TRBJ2-4. The germline V gene encodes CDR1 MNHEY and CDR2 SVGEGT. This CDR3 has 14 residues.

V is TRBV6-5 and J is TRBJ2-5. This CDR3 is 16 amino acids long. Germline CDR1 is MNHEY and CDR2 is SVGAGI. Here the CDR3 reads CASSYPLGGHQETQYF.

The gene calls are TRBV6-1 and TRBJ2-5; TCRdb reports TRBD1, a call that lacks DNA to check it against. The CDR3 loop spans 15 amino acids. Germline V gives CDR1 MNHNS, CDR2 SASEGT. This CDR3 reads CASSLSKGRGETQYF.

The rearrangement uses TRBV5-4 and TRBJ1-6; TCRdb's D call of TRBD1 is untestable without DNA. Germline V gene sequence: CDR1 SGHNT, CDR2 YYREEE (reference sequence). The CDR3 consists of 16 residues. The CDR3 sequence is CASSFGIGSYNSPLHF.

J is TRBJ1-1 and V is TRBV29-1; no DNA is available, so the TRBD1 call from TCRdb remains unchecked. CDR1 and CDR2 from the germline V gene are SQVTM and ANQGSEA. The CDR3 length is 13 residues. The CDR3 loop is CSVMASPYTEAFF.

This chain links TRBV15 with TRBJ2-5; the TRBD2 assignment by TCRdb is unverifiable without DNA. This CDR3 spans 19 amino acids. Germline CDR1 is LNHNV and CDR2 is YYDKDF (reference sequence). The CDR3 spells CATSSHPSGRGLGQETQYF.